This TCR beta chain was profiled in a study of blood T cell repertoires in COVID-19. Study context: From the United States, Italy and Spain came samples of acute and convalescent COVID-19.

The V gene's germline CDR1 is SEHNR and CDR2 FQNEAQ (reference sequence). The V end was cut by 2 bases, the J end by 4 bases, with 6 bases between. CDR3 length: 12 amino acids. Assay used: immunoSEQ multiplex PCR; TCRdb lists only in-frame clones, some missing. The table lists 200,000 to 250,000 clones, around 88% of them singletons, with around 1.5% in the top ten. V usage is TRBV7-9 and J usage is TRBJ2-7, with D possibly TRBD1 on 6 matching bases. Material: peripheral blood. This receptor was taken from a man younger than 35 with active or convalescent COVID-19. Here the CDR3 reads CASSLQGYEQYF. CDR3 nucleotides: TGTGCCAGCAGCTTACAGGGGTACGAGCAGTACTTC.